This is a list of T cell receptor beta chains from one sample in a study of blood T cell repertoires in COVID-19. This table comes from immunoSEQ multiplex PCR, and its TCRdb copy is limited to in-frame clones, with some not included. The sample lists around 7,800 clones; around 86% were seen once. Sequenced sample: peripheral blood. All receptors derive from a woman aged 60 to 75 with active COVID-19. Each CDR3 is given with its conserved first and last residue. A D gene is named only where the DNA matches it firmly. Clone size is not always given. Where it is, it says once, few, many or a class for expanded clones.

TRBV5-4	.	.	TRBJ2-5	CASSSPGERQETQYF	TGTGCCAGCAGCAGCCCTGGGGAGCGACAAGAGACCCAGTACTTC
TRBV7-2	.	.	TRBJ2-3	CASSEGFSTDTQYF	TGTGCCAGCAGCGAGGGATTTAGCACAGATACGCAGTATTTT
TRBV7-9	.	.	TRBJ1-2	CASSLGEVDGYTF	TGTGCCAGCAGCTTGGGGGAGGTGGATGGCTACACCTTC
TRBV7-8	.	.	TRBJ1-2	CASSFSQGSGYTF	TGTGCCAGCAGCTTTTCACAGGGAAGCGGCTACACCTTC
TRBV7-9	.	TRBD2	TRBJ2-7	CASSSPGLATSWYF	TGTGCCAGCAGCTCGCCCGGACTAGCTACGAGTTGGTACTTC
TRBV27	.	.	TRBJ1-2	CASSPSQANFYGYTF	TGTGCCAGCAGTCCGTCACAGGCGAACTTCTATGGCTACACCTTC
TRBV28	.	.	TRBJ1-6	CASSSTGPLYQADSPLHF	TGTGCCAGCAGTTCCACCGGGCCCCTGTACCAAGCGGATTCACCCCTCCACTTT
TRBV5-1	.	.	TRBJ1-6	CASGADLNSPLHF	TGCGCCAGCGGGGCGGATTTGAATTCACCCCTCCACTTT
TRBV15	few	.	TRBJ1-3	CATSRDNRVRGNTIYF	TGTGCCACCAGCAGAGATAACAGAGTCAGGGGAAACACCATATATTTT
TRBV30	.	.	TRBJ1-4	CAWTGFTNEKLFF	TGTGCCTGGACAGGGTTCACTAATGAAAAACTGTTTTTT
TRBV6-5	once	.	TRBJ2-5	CASRAFDTQYF	TGTGCCAGCAGGGCCTTTGATACCCAGTACTTC
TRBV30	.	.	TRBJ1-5	CAGHQGRGNQPQHF	TGTGCCGGACACCAGGGAAGGGGCAATCAGCCCCAGCATTTT
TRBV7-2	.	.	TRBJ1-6	CASSLRSGNSPLHF	TGTGCCAGCAGCCTCCGTTCGGGTAATTCACCCCTCCACTTT
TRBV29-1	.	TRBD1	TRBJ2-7	CSVGPDRGEQYF	TGCAGCGTTGGCCCAGACAGGGGCGAGCAGTACTTC
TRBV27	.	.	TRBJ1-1	CASSLTGRNTEAFF	TGTGCCAGCAGTTTAACGGGGAGGAACACTGAAGCTTTCTTT
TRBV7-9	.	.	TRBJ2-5	CASSPLGVAKETQYF	TGTGCCAGCAGCCCCCTGGGCGTGGCTAAAGAGACCCAGTACTTC
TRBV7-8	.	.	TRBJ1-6	CASSPTGEGLYNSPLHF	TGTGCCAGCAGCCCGACGGGGGAAGGGCTTTATAATTCACCCCTCCACTTT
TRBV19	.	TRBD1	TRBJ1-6	CASGTGNRSPLHF	TGTGCCAGTGGGACAGGGAATCGGTCACCCCTCCACTTT
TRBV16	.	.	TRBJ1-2	CASSPMGIDYGYTF	TGTGCCAGCAGCCCCATGGGCATCGACTATGGCTACACCTTC
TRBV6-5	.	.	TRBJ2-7	CASSKRAGESYEQYF	TGTGCCAGCAGTAAACGGGCAGGGGAATCCTACGAGCAGTACTTC
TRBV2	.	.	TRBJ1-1	CASGLRGMNTEAFF	TGTGCCAGCGGATTAAGGGGTATGAACACTGAAGCTTTCTTT
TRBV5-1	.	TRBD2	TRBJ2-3	CASSEAGAPDTQYF	TGCGCCAGCAGTGAGGCGGGAGCCCCAGATACGCAGTATTTT